In its sample, the clone carrying this T cell receptor beta chain was seen many times. The antigen is not known. The sample is drawn from a study of blood T cells in healthy people across ages. Germline CDR1 LGHNA, CDR2 YSLEER. The V and J ends lost 0 bases and 6 bases respectively, with 13 bases between them. The length of the CDR3 is 15 residues. Primers used in a second PCR of about 6 to 11 cycles were a sample-barcoded 5' primer and a J-beta primer mix. TCRdb reanalysed the 5' RACE reads using MiXCR and keeps one entry per CDR3 protein. The sample has 850,000 to 1,100,000 distinct CDR3 sequences, approximately 38% seen once. Findings and caveats of the study: Naive CD4+ cell counts and diversity both ran higher in long-lived than in aged donors. Possibly, changes in expanded clonotypes were confounded because donor CMV status was unknown. Using unsorted PBMCs precluded a conclusive naive versus antigen-experienced comparison.

The chain joins TRBV4-3 to TRBJ2-3, with D perhaps matching TRBD1 or TRBD2 (7 bases each). Sequencing input: blood. The source of this sequence is a man younger than 35 in good health. The CDR3 spells CASSQDQGGQDTQYF. For the CDR3, the DNA is TGCGCCAGCAGCCAAGATCAGGGGGGGCAGGATACGCAGTATTTT.